This note documents a single TCR beta chain sequence. Its cognate antigen is unknown. This entry belongs to a study of T cell clonotyping in hematopoietic cell transplantation. Overall study findings and caveats: Graft donor and pretransplant recipient Inverse Simpson Index values predicted broader posttransplant TCR diversity.

Germline lookup yields CDR1 MNHEY and CDR2 SMNVEV (reference sequence). This CDR3 has 17 amino acids. The J segment lost 0 bases and the V segment lost 2 bases, leaving 6 bases of the junction unmatched. Generated by immunoSEQ multiplex PCR, the TCRdb table keeps only in-frame clones and is missing some. The sample shows 13,000 to 15,000 clones, around 94% of them seen only once. The sample here was PBMCs, taken 30 days after allogeneic stem cell transplant. This rearrangement joins TRBV27 to TRBJ2-2; TRBD1 aligns across 7 bases. The receptor's source is a male patient in his sixties who had an allogeneic stem cell transplant from an unrelated donor, so the T cells may come from the graft donor. Some clones in this sample may be carry-over from other donors' samples. CDR3 region: CASSLKPQGANTGELFF. The CDR3 coding sequence is TGTGCCAGCAGTTTAAAACCGCAGGGGGCGAACACCGGGGAGCTGTTTTTT.